The clone carrying this TCR beta chain was recorded a few times. Antigen: not known. This sample is part of a study of T-cell memory formation after mild COVID-19. V was pared by 0 bases and J by 0 bases, with 5 bases between. CDR1 is LNHNV, CDR2 YYDKDF, per germline (reference sequence). The CDR3 contains 14 residues. Study results and caveats: Cross-reactive memory apparently joined, as some responding clones appeared in pre-infection memory.

TCRdb processed the 5' RACE reads anew with MiXCR; each CDR3 protein has one entry. This sample yields 540,000 or so distinct CDR3 sequences, of which roughly 22% are seen a single time; about 12% belongs to the top ten. Sequenced input: PBMCs or a T cell subset sorted from them (not recorded which). The V gene is TRBV15, the J gene TRBJ1-1; D gene ambiguous. The sequence came from an adult woman who had mild COVID-19 (a few samples of this study predate the infection). Cell type and time point are not known. DNA for the CDR3: TGTGCCACCAGCAGAGACGTTCTGAACACTGAAGCTTTCTTT. Its protein is CATSRDVLNTEAFF.